This is a list of T cell receptor beta chains from one sample in a study of CD4+ T cells in melanoma. Measured with immunoSEQ multiplex PCR; TCRdb has only the in-frame clones, and not every one. Of about 9,900 clones listed, roughly two thirds were seen once; the top ten hold under 20%. Sequenced material: cells from a culture (not recorded whether cultured in vitro). These receptors were obtained from a human donor with melanoma. Each CDR3 is given with its conserved first and last residue. D genes are given only for firm matches. Clone size appears in some rows only: once, few, many, or a class for an expanded clone.

>medium-sized|NA|TRBJ1-3|TRBV10-3
TGTGCCATCAGTGAGTCGGCGGGGAATAGAAACACCATATATTTT
CAISESAGNRNTIYF
>NA|TRBD2|TRBJ2-2|TRBV5-1
TGCGCCAGCAGCTTGGCGGGGGGGCACACCGGGGAGCTGTTTTTT
CASSLAGGHTGELFF
>NA|NA|TRBJ2-5|TRBV18
TGTGCCAGCTCACCCGTCGGGCCGCTTGTTCAATCGTCCCAGTACTTC
CASSPVGPLVQSSQYF
>NA|NA|TRBJ1-6|TRBV5-1
TGCGCCAGCAGCAGGGACTTTAGTAATTCACCCCTCCACTTT
CASSRDFSNSPLHF
>NA|NA|TRBJ2-1|TRBV11-2
TGTGCCAGCAGGCCGCCAGCCTACAATGAGCAGTTCTTC
CASRPPAYNEQFF
>NA|TRBD1|TRBJ1-2|TRBV6-5
TGTGCCAGCAGTGGGGACAGGAGCTATGGCTACACCTTC
CASSGDRSYGYTF
>once|NA|TRBJ2-5|TRBV11-2
TGTGCCAGCAGCTTAATGGGACAGACCCAGTACTTC
CASSLMGQTQYF
>NA|NA|TRBJ1-2|TRBV5-6
TGTGCCAGCAGCTTGGTACACGCCCTTGGCGGGGGCTACACCTTC
CASSLVHALGGGYTF
>once|TRBD1|TRBJ1-4|TRBV4-1
TGCGCCAGCAGCCAAGTGACAGGGGCGAATGAAAAACTGTTTTTT
CASSQVTGANEKLFF
>NA|TRBD1|TRBJ1-2|TRBV6-5
TGTGCCAGCAGTGAACAGGGGGTAAACTATGGCTACACCTTC
CASSEQGVNYGYTF
>few|NA|TRBJ1-4|TRBV19
TGTGCCAGCCGTGGACAGTGGGAAAAACTGTTTTTT
CASRGQWEKLFF
>NA|NA|TRBJ2-7|TRBV19
TGTGCCAGTAGTAAGGAGGGGGCAAAGGAGCAGTACTTC
CASSKEGAKEQYF
>NA|NA|TRBJ2-7|TRBV6-5
TGTGCCAGCAGTCGAGACAGGTCATCGGGCGAGCAGTACTTC
CASSRDRSSGEQYF
>NA|NA|TRBJ1-4|TRBV11-2
TGTGCCAGCAGCTCCAGGTCGGCAGGCGTACGAGAAAAACTGTTTTTT
CASSSRSAGVREKLFF
>NA|NA|TRBJ1-5|TRBV19
TGTGCCAGTAATCGGGCTAGTTTAGGTCAGCCCCAGCATTTT
CASNRASLGQPQHF
>NA|NA|TRBJ2-7|TRBV6-1
TGTGCCAGCCGTCGGCAGGCCGACTCCTACGAGCAGTACTTC
CASRRQADSYEQYF
>NA|NA|TRBJ1-1|TRBV11-3
TGTGCCAGCAGCTCCTGGGGAGGTGAAGCTTTCTTT
CASSSWGGEAFF
>NA|NA|TRBJ1-2|TRBV21-1
TGTGCCAGCAGCAAATCTAGCCAGGGGGCCCGGGGCTACACCTTC
CASSKSSQGARGYTF
>few|NA|TRBJ2-7|TRBV7-9
TGTGCCAGCAGCTTATGGGGTTCCTACGAGCAGTACTTC
CASSLWGSYEQYF
>NA|NA|TRBJ1-1|TRBV5-6
TGTGCCAGCAGCTTTCAGGTGAACACTGAAGCTTTCTTT
CASSFQVNTEAFF
>NA|NA|TRBJ1-2|TRBV30
TGTGCCTGGGGTAAGGCAGGGGTGCGTGGCTACACCTTC
CAWGKAGVRGYTF
>NA|NA|TRBJ2-3|TRBV9
TGTGCCAGCAGCGTAGCTCTCCCGGTGGGTGGCACAGATACGCAGTATTTT
CASSVALPVGGTDTQYF
>NA|TRBD2|TRBJ2-2|TRBV5-1
TGCGCCAGCAGCTTCCGGGGGGGGCTCGCGAACACCGGGGAGCTGTTTTTT
CASSFRGGLANTGELFF
>NA|NA|TRBJ1-5|TRBV4-1
TGCGCCAGCAGCTCCCTCATCAGATATCAGCCCCAGCATTTT
CASSSLIRYQPQHF
>NA|NA|TRBJ2-3|TRBV5-1
TGCGCCAGCAGCCAGAAAACAGGGATCCCCACAGATACGCAGTATTTT
CASSQKTGIPTDTQYF
>large|NA|TRBJ1-2|TRBV19
TGTGCCAGTAGTATAGATCTCGTCTCACGACGCTACACCTTC
CASSIDLVSRRYTF
>NA|TRBD2|TRBJ2-2|TRBV12-5
TGTGCTAGTGGTTTGGTACTAATAGAGGGACTAGCGGGGGTTAACACCGGGGAGCTGTTTTTT
CASGLVLIEGLAGVNTGELFF
>NA|NA|TRBJ2-3|TRBV5-6
TGTGCCAGCAGCTTCCTGAGGGCAGATACGCAGTATTTT
CASSFLRADTQYF
>NA|TRBD1|TRBJ1-2|TRBV6-6
TGTGCCACCCGGGACAGGGGGCCCCCGGGCTACACCTTC
CATRDRGPPGYTF
>NA|TRBD2|TRBJ2-1|TRBV2
TGTGCCAGCAGTGAAGGCGGGGGGCGCCTAAATGAGCAGTTCTTC
CASSEGGGRLNEQFF
>NA|NA|TRBJ1-4|TRBV6-1
TGTGCCAGCAGTGAAGATCCGGGACGAGAAACCGTGTTTTTT
CASSEDPGRETVFF
>once|TRBD1|TRBJ1-2|TRBV6-5
TGTGCCAGCAGTTACATTCCAGGGGGCAAGGCCAGTGGCTACACCTTC
CASSYIPGGKASGYTF
>few|NA|TRBJ1-1|TRBV7-6
TGTGCCAGCAGGAATAGCGCGGGCGCCCGGACTGAAGCTTTCTTT
CASRNSAGARTEAFF
>NA|TRBD1|TRBJ2-7|TRBV6-5
TGTGCCAGCATCTCCGGACAGGGGGCTTACGAGCAGTACTTC
CASISGQGAYEQYF
>NA|NA|TRBJ1-4|TRBV4-1
TGCGCCAGCAGCCGATCTTTTAATGAAAAACTGTTTTTT
CASSRSFNEKLFF
>once|NA|TRBJ1-1|TRBV4-2
TGTGCCAGCAGCTTTCGGTCGGGAAGAGGTGGCACTGAAGCTTTCTTT
CASSFRSGRGGTEAFF
>NA|NA|TRBJ1-1|TRBV14
TGTGCCAGCAGCCAAGATCTTGGGGGCTGGTGGACTGAAGCTTTCTTT
CASSQDLGGWWTEAFF
>NA|TRBD1|TRBJ2-1|TRBV7-3
TGTGCCAGCGGAGGACAGGGTTCTGGGAATGAGCAGTTCTTC
CASGGQGSGNEQFF
>NA|NA|TRBJ1-3|TRBV21-1
TGTGCCAGCAAGCCGGGGGGAAACACCATATATTTT
CASKPGGNTIYF
>NA|NA|TRBJ2-3|TRBV5-6
TGTGCCAGCAGCTTGGGTTACAGTTACACAGATACGCAGTATTTT
CASSLGYSYTDTQYF
>NA|NA|TRBJ2-2|TRBV7-3
TGTGCCAGCAGCTTAAAATTGGCCGCCGGGGAGCTGTTTTTT
CASSLKLAAGELFF
>NA|NA|TRBJ2-7|TRBV2
TGTGCCAGCAGTGAAATCCTGCCCCGGGACTACGAGCAGTACTTC
CASSEILPRDYEQYF
>NA|NA|TRBJ2-5|TRBV5-5
TGTGCCAGCAGCTTGTTCCCAGGCCAAGAGGCCCAGTACTTC
CASSLFPGQEAQYF
>few|NA|TRBJ1-5|TRBV7-8
TGTGCCAGCAGCATAAGATGGAGTCAGCCCCAGCATTTT
CASSIRWSQPQHF
>NA|NA|TRBJ1-3|TRBV5-1
TGCGCCAGCAGCTTAAGAGAGGGGGGATCCGGAAACACCATATATTTT
CASSLREGGSGNTIYF
>NA|TRBD1|TRBJ2-1|TRBV7-3
TGTGCCAGCAGCCAGGGGGCAGCCTACAATGAGCAGTTCTTC
CASSQGAAYNEQFF
>NA|NA|TRBJ1-2|TRBV6-1
TGTGCCAGCCGAGGGATAGACAGTGGAGTCTATGGCTACACCTTC
CASRGIDSGVYGYTF
>NA|NA|TRBJ1-6|TRBV7-9
TGTGCCAGCAGCTCCACGGGCCAGCCTAATTCACCCCTCCACTTT
CASSSTGQPNSPLHF
>NA|NA|TRBJ1-1|TRBV7-3
TGTGCCAGCAGCTTAATAATCGACACTGAAGCTTTCTTT
CASSLIIDTEAFF
>few|NA|TRBJ1-3|TRBV5-1
TGCGCCAGCGGAGTCGGGGCCAGCTCTGGAAACACCATATATTTT
CASGVGASSGNTIYF
>NA|NA|TRBJ1-5|TRBV7-8
TGTGCCAGCAGCCCAGACTACCCCAATCAGCCCCAGCATTTT
CASSPDYPNQPQHF
>once|NA|TRBJ1-4|TRBV7-8
TGTGCCAGCAGCTTAGTTGCGGGGTATGAAAAACTGTTTTTT
CASSLVAGYEKLFF
>NA|NA|TRBJ1-2|TRBV6-5
TGTGCCAGCAGACTCAGGAGTCGCTACTATGGCTACACCTTC
CASRLRSRYYGYTF
>NA|NA|TRBJ2-7|TRBV7-9
TGTGCCAGCAGCTTACGGGGGTTCGAGCAGTACTTC
CASSLRGFEQYF
>NA|NA|TRBJ1-4|TRBV6-6
TGTGCCAGCACCAGGGCCCAAAATGAAAAACTGTTTTTT
CASTRAQNEKLFF
>few|NA|TRBJ1-2|TRBV28
TGTGCCAGCGGGGACCGGGGCTATGGCTACACCTTC
CASGDRGYGYTF